The source of this T cell receptor (beta chain) is a study of response to subunit inactivated influenza vaccine. CDR3 length equals 17 residues. Germline loops: CDR1 KGHDR, CDR2 SFDVKD. V was pared by 4 bases and J by 6 bases, with 12 bases of the junction left unmatched. MiXCR, applied by TCRdb to the RT-PCR reads, yields one record per CDR3 protein. Of 300,000 to 350,000 distinct CDR3 sequences listed, approximately 23% were seen once; the top ten hold 9% to 12%. The clonotype comes from a man between 50 and 70 years old who received an inactivated influenza vaccine. The sample in question was PBMCs from blood, obtained 21 months after vaccination. J is TRBJ2-5 and V is TRBV24-1; TRBD2 matches 11 bases. For the CDR3, the DNA is TGTGCCACCAGTGACTCCCAAGCGTCTAGCGGGGGGAAGACCCAGTACTTC. Protein: CATSDSQASSGGKTQYF.